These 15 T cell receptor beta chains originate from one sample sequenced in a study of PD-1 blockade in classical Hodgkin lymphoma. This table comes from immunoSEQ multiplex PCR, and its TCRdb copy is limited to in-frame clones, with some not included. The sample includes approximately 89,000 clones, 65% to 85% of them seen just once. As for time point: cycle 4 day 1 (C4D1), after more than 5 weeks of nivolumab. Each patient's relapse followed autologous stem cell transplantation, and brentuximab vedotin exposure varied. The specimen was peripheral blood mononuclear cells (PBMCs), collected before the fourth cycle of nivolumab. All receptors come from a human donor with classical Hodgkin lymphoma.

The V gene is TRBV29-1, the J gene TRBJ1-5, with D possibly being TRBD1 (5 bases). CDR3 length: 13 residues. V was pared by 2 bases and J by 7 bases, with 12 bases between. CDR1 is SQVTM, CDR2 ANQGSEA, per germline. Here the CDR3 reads CSVESGPGQPQHF. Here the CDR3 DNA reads TGCAGCGTTGAATCAGGGCCAGGACAGCCCCAGCATTTT. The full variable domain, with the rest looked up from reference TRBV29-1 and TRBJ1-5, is SAVISQKPSRDICQRGTSLTIQCQVDSQVTMMFWYRQQPGQSLTLIATANQGSEATYESGFVIDKFPISRPNLTFSTLTVSNMSPEDSSIYLCSVESGPGQPQHFGDGTRLSIL.

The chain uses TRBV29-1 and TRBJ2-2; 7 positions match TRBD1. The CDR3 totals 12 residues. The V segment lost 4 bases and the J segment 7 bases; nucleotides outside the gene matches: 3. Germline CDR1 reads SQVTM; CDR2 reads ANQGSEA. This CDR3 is CSVGQGVGELFF. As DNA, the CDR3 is TGCAGCGTTGGGCAGGGGGTCGGGGAGCTGTTTTTT.

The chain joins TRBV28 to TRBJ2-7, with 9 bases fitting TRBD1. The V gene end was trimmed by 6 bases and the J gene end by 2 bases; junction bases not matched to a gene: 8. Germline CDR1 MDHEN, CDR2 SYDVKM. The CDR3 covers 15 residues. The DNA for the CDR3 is TGTGCCAGCAGCGCCTCACAGGGGGCGCCCTACGAGCAGTACTTC. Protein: CASSASQGAPYEQYF.

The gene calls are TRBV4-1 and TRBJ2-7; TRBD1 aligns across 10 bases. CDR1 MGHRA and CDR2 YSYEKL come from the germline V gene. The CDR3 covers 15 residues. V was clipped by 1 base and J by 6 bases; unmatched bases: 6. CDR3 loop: CASSQVGTGAGEQYF. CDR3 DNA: TGCGCCAGCAGCCAAGTGGGGACAGGGGCTGGCGAGCAGTACTTC.

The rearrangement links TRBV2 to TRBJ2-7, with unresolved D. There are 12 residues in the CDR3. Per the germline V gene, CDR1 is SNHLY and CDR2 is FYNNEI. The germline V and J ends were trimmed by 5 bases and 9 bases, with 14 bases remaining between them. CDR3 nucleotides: TGTGCCAGCAGTTTTCTCCCCGGAATGCAGTACTTC. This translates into CASSFLPGMQYF.

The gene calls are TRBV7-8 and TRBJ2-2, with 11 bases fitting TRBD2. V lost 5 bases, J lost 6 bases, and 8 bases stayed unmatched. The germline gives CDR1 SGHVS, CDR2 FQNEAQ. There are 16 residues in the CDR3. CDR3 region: CASSRTVAGGAGELFF. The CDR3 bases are TGTGCCAGCAGCCGCACGGTAGCGGGAGGGGCCGGGGAGCTGTTTTTT. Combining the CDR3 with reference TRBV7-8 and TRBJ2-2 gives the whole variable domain GAGVSQSPRYKVAKRGQDVALRCDPISGHVSLFWYQQALGQGPEFLTYFQNEAQLDKSGLPSDRFFAERPEGSVSTLKIQRTQQEDSAVYLCASSRTVAGGAGELFFGEGSRLTVL.

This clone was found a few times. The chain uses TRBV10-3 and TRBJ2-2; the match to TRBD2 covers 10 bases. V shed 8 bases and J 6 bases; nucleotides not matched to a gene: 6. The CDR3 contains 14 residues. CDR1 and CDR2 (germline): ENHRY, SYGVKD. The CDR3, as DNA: TGTGCCATCGGGGAGCGGGAGGGCCCCGGGGAGCTGTTTTTT. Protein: CAIGEREGPGELFF.

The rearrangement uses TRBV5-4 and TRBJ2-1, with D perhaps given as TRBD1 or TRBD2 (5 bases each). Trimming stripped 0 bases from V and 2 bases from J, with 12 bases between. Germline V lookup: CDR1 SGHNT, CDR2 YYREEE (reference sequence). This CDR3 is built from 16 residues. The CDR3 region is CASSLVGTTPYNEQFF. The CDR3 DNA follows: TGTGCCAGCAGCTTGGTAGGGACCACCCCCTACAATGAGCAGTTCTTC. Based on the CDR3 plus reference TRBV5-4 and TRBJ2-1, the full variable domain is ETGVTQSPTHLIKTRGQQVTLRCSSQSGHNTVSWYQQALGQGPQFIFQYYREEENGRGNFPPRFSGLQFPNYSSELNVNALELDDSALYLCASSLVGTTPYNEQFFGPGTRLTVL.

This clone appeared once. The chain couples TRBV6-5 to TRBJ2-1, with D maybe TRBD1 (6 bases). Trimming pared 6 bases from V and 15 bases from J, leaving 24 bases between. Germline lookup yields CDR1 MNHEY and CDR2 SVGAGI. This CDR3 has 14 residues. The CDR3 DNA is TGTGCCAGCAGCCCCTCAGGGGCGGTTCGGTCTCCGTTCTTC. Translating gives CASSPSGAVRSPFF.

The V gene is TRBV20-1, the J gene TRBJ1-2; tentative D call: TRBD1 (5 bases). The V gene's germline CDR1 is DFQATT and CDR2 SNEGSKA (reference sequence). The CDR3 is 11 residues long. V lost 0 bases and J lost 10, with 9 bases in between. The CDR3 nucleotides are TGCAGTGCTAGAGACCCCGGGACCTACACCTTC. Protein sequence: CSARDPGTYTF.

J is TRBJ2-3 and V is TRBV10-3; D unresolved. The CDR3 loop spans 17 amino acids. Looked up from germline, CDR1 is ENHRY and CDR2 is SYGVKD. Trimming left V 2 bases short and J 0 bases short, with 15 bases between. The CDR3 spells CAISENPHALSTDTQYF. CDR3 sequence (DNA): TGTGCCATCAGTGAGAACCCCCACGCGCTGAGCACAGATACGCAGTATTTT.

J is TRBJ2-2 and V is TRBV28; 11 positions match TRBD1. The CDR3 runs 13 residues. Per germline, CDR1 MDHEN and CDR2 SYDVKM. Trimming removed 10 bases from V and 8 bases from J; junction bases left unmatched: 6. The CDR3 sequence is CATPGQGDGELFF. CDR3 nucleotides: TGTGCCACCCCGGGACAGGGGGATGGGGAGCTGTTTTTT.

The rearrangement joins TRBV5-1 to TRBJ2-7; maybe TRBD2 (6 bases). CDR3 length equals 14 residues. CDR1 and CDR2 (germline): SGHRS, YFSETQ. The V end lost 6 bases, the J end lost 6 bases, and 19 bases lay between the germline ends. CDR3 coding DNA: TGCGCCAGCACCCCGGGGAACCCGGGGGTCGAGCAGTACTTC. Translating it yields CASTPGNPGVEQYF.

CDR3: CASSTSRTGELFF. CDR3 bases: TGTGCCAGCAGCACTAGTCGCACCGGGGAGCTGTTTTTT. The chain combines TRBV6-1 with TRBJ2-2; perhaps TRBD2 as D (5 bases). Germline V gene lookup returns CDR1 MNHNS and CDR2 SASEGT. This CDR3 is built from 13 residues. The ends were cut back, 6 bases at V and 4 bases at J, with 9 bases in the middle.

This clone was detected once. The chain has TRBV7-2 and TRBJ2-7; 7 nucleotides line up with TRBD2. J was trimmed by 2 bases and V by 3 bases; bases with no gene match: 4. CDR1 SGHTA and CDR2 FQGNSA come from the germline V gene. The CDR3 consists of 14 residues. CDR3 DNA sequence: TGTGCCAGCAGCTTGGAGCGGGGCCCCTACGAGCAGTACTTC. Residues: CASSLERGPYEQYF.